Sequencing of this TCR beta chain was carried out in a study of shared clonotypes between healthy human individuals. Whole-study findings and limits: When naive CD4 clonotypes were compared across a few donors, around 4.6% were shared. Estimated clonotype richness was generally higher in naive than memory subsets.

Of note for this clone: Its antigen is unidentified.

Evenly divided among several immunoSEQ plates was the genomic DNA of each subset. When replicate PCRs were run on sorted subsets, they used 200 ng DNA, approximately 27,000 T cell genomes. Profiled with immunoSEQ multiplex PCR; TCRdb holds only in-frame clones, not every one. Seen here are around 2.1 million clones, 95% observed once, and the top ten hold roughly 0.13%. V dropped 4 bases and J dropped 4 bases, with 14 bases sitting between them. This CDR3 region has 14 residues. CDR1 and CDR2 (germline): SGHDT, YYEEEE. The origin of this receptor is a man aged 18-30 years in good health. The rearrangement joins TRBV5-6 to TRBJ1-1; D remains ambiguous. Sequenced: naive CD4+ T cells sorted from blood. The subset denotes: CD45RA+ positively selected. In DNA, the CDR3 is TGTGCCAGCAGCCGTTGGGCGGGGTCCACTGAAGCTTTCTTT. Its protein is CASSRWAGSTEAFF.